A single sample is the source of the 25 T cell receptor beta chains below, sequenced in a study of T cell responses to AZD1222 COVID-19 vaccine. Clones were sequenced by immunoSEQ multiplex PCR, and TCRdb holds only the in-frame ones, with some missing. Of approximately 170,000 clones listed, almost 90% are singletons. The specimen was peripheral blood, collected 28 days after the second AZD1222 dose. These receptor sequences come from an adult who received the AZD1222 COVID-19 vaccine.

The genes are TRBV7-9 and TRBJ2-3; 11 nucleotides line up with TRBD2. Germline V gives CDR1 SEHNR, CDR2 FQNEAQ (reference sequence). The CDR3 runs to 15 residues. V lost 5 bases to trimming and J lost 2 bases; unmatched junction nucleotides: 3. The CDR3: CASSQLAGDTDTQYF. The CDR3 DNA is TGTGCCAGCAGCCAACTAGCGGGGGACACAGATACGCAGTATTTT.

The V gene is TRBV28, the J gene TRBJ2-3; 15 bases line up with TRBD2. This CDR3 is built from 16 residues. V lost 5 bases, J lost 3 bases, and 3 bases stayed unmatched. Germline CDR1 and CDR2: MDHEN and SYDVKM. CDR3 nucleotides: TGTGCCAGCAGTGGACTAGCGGGGGGGCCAACAGATACGCAGTATTTT. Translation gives CASSGLAGGPTDTQYF.

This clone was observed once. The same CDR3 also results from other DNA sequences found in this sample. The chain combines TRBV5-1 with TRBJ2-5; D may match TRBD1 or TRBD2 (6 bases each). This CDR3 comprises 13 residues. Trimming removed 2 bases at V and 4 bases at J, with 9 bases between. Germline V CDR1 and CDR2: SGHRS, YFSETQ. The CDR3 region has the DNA TGCGCCAGCAGCTTAGGGGGAGGAGAGACCCAGTACTTC. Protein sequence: CASSLGGGETQYF.

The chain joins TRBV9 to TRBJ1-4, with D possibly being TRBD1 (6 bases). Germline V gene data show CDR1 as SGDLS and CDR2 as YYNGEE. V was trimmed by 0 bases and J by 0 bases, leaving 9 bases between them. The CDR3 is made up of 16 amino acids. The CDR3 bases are TGTGCCAGCAGCGTAGGAGGGGGACCAACTAATGAAAAACTGTTTTTT. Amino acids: CASSVGGGPTNEKLFF.

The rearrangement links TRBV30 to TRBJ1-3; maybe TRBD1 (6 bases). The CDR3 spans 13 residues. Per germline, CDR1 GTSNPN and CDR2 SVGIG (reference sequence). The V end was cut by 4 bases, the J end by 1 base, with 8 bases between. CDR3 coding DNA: TGTGCCTGGACAGACAGGTCTGGAAACACCATATATTTT. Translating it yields CAWTDRSGNTIYF.

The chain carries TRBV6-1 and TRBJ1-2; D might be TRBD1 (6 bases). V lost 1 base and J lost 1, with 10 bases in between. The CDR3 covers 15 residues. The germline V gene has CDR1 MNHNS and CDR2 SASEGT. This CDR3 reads CASSEEAGVNYGYTF. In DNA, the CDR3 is TGTGCCAGCAGTGAAGAGGCAGGGGTTAACTATGGCTACACCTTC.

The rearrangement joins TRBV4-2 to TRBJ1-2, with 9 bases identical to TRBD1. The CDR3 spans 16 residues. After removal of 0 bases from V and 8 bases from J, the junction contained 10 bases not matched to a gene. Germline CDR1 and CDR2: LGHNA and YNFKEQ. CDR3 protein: CASSQELRDRARGYTF. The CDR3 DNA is TGTGCCAGCAGCCAAGAGCTCCGGGACAGGGCCAGGGGCTACACCTTC.

The CDR3 sequence is CSAPINEKLFF. CDR3 sequence (DNA): TGCAGTGCTCCGATTAATGAAAAACTGTTTTTT. This chain uses TRBV20-1 with TRBJ1-4; D remains ambiguous. The CDR3 has 11 residues. From germline, CDR1 is DFQATT and CDR2 SNEGSKA (reference sequence). The V and J ends lost 5 bases and 4 bases respectively, with 5 bases between them.

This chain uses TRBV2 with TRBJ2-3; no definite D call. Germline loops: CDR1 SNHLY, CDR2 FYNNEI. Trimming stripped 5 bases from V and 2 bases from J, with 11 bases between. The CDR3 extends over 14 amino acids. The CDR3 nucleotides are TGTGCCAGCAGTTTGGTCTCTGACACAGATACGCAGTATTTT. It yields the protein CASSLVSDTDTQYF.

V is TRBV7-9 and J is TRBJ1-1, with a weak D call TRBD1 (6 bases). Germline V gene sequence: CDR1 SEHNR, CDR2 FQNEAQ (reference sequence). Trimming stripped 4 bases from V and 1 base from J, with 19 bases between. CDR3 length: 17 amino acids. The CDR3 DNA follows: TGTGCCAGCAGCTCCTGGACAGCGTCCTCCCGGAACACTGAAGCTTTCTTT. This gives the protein CASSSWTASSRNTEAFF.

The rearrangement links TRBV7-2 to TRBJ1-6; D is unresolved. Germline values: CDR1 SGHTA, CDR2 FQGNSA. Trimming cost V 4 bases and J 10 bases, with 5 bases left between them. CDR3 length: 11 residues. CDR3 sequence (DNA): TGTGCCAGCAGCTCTCGATCACCCCTCCACTTT. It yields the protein CASSSRSPLHF.

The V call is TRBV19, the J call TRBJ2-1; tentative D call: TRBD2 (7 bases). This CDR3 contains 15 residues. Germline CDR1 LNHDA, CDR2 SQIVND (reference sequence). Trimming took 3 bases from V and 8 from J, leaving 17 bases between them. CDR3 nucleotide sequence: TGTGCCAGTAGTATTGGTGGCGGGGGCAGCGATGAGCAGTTCTTC. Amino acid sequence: CASSIGGGGSDEQFF. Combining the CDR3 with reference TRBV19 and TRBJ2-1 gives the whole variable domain DGGITQSPKYLFRKEGQNVTLSCEQNLNHDAMYWYRQDPGQGLRLIYYSQIVNDFQKGDIAEGYSVSREKKESFPLTVTSAQKNPTAFYLCASSIGGGGSDEQFFGPGTRLTVL.

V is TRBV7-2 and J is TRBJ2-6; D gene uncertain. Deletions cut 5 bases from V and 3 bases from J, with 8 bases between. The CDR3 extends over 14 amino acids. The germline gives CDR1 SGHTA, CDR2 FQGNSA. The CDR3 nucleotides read TGTGCCAGCAGCCCCACCTATGGGGCCAACGTCCTGACTTTC. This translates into CASSPTYGANVLTF. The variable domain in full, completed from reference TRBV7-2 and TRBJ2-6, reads GAGVSQSPSNKVTEKGKDVELRCDPISGHTALYWYRQSLGQGLEFLIYFQGNSAPDKSGLPSDRFSAERTGGSVSTLTIQRTQQEDSAVYLCASSPTYGANVLTFGAGSRLTVL.

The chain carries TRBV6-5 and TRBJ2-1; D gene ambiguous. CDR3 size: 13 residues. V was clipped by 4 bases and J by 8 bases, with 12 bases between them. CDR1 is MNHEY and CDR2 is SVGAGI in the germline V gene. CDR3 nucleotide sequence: TGTGCCAGCAGTTCCCCTGGACGGGATGAGCAGTTCTTC. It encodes CASSSPGRDEQFF.

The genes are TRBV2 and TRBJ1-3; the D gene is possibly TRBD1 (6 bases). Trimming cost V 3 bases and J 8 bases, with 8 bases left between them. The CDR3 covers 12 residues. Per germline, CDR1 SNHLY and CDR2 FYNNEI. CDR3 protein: CASSDRQDTIYF. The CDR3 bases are TGTGCCAGCAGTGATCGACAGGACACCATATATTTT.

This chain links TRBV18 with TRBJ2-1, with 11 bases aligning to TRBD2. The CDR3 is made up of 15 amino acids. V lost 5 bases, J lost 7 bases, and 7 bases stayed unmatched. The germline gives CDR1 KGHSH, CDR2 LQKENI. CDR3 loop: CASSNGLAGWNEQFF. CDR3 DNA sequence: TGTGCCAGCTCAAATGGACTAGCGGGTTGGAATGAGCAGTTCTTC.

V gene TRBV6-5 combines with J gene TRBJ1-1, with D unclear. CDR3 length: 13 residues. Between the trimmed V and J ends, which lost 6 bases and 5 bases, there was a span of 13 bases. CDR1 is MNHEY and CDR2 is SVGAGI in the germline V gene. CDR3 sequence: CASRKDPGTEAFF. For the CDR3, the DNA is TGTGCCAGCAGGAAAGACCCGGGGACTGAAGCTTTCTTT.

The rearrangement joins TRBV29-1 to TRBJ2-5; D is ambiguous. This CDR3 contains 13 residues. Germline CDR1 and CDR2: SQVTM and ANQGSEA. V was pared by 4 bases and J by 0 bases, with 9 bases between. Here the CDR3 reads CSVGQTYQETQYF. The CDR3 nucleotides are TGCAGCGTTGGACAAACGTACCAAGAGACCCAGTACTTC.

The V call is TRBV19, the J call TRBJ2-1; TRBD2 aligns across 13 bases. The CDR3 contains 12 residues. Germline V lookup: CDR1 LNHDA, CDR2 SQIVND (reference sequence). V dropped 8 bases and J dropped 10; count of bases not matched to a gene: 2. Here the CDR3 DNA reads TGTGCCAGTCGGACTAGCGGGGGAGAGCAGTTCTTC. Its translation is CASRTSGGEQFF.

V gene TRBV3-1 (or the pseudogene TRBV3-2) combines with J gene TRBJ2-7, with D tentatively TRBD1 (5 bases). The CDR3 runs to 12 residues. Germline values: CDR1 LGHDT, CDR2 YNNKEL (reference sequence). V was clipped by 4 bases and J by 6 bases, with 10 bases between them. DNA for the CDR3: TGTGCCAGCAGCCCAAGAAGGGGCGAGCAGTACTTC. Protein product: CASSPRRGEQYF.

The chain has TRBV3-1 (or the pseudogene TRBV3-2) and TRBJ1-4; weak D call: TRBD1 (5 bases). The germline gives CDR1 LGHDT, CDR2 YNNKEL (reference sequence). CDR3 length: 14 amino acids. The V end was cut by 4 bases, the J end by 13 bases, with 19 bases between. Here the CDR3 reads CASSPHTQVPRLFF. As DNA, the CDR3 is TGTGCCAGCAGCCCTCACACACAGGTCCCCCGACTGTTTTTT.

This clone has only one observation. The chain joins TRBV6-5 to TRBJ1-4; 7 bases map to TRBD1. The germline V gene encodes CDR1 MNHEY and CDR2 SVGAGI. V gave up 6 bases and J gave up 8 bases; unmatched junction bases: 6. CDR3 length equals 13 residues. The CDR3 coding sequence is TGTGCCAGCAGGAAGGGGGCAGGCGAAAAACTGTTTTTT. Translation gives CASRKGAGEKLFF.

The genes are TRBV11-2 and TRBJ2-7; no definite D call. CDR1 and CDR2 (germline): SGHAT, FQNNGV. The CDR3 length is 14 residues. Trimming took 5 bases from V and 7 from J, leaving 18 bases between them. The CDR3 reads CASSPVGNPWEQYF. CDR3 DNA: TGTGCCAGCAGCCCGGTGGGAAATCCGTGGGAGCAGTACTTC.

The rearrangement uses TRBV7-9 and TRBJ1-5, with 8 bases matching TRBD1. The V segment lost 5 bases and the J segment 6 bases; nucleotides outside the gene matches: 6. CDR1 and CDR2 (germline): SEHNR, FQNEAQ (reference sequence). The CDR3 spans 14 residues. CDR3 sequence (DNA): TGTGCCAGCAGCCTTGGACAGGGTAGTCAGCCCCAGCATTTT. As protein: CASSLGQGSQPQHF.

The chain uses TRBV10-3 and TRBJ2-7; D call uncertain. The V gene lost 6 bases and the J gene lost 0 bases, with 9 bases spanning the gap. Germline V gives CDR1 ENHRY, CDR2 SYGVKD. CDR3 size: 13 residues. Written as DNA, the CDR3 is TGTGCCATCAGCGACGGCGGCTCCTACGAGCAGTACTTC. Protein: CAISDGGSYEQYF.